This T cell receptor beta chain was sequenced for a study of cytomegalovirus exposure and HLA in healthy donors. Study observations and caveats: In most subjects, TCR beta sequences reportedly gave accurate predictions of HLA-A and HLA-B alleles.

Primers for the PCR totalled 60 Vbeta and 13 Jbeta. Produced via immunoSEQ multiplex PCR; TCRdb's table is partial and in-frame only. The sample yields approximately 120,000 clones, around 82% seen once. Note on this clone: Its antigen is not identified. A junction end diverges from the germline sequence, so it may reflect a read error.

This sequence originates from a woman aged 40-49 years in good health and CMV-seropositive. Material for sequencing was PBMCs.

The CDR3 region is CSSSIISGELFF. DNA for the CDR3: TGTTCCAGCAGCATCATTTCCGGGGAGCTGTTTTTT. The chain joins TRBV7-9 to TRBJ2-2; D gene uncertain. Germline assignment: CDR1 SEHNR and CDR2 FQNEAQ (reference sequence). CDR3 length: 12 residues. The variable domain in full, completed from reference TRBV7-9 and TRBJ2-2, reads DTGVSQNPRHKITKRGQNVTFRCDPISEHNRLYWYRQTLGQGPEFLTYFQNEAQLEKSRLLSDRFSAERPKGSFSTLEIQRTEQGDSAMYLCSSSIISGELFFGEGSRLTVL.